This T cell receptor (beta chain) was captured by sequencing in a study of PD-L1 blockade in urothelial cancer. Study overall: Male patients with bladder-origin urothelial cancer numbered about 90% of the roughly 29.

Profiled with immunoSEQ multiplex PCR; TCRdb holds only in-frame clones, not every one. The sample consists of tens of thousands of clones, roughly 80% of them appearing once. Time point of the sample: pretreatment peripheral blood. The receptor's source is a man aged 35 to 55 with urothelial cancer. The sample consisted of PBMCs, taken around atezolizumab (anti-PD-L1) treatment.

CDR3 protein: CASFAAVGQPQHF. CDR3 DNA sequence: TGTGCCAGCTTCGCGGCCGTTGGTCAGCCCCAGCATTTT. V gene TRBV18 combines with J gene TRBJ1-5; unclear D gene. Germline-derived CDR1 and CDR2 are KGHSH and LQKENI. The V and J ends lost 7 bases and 6 bases respectively, with 13 bases between them. The CDR3 runs to 13 residues.